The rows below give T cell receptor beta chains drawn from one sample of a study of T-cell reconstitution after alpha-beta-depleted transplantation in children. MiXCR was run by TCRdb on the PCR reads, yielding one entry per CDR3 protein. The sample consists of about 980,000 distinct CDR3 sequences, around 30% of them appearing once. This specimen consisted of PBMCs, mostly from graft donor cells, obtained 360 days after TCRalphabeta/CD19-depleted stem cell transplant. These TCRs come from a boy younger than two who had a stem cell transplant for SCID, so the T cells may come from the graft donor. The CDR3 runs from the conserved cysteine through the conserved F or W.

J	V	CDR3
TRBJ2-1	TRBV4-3	CASRPAIAGASYNEQFF
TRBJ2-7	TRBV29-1	CSVASTYEQYF
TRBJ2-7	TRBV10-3	CAISERGASSYEQYF
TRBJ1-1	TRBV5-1	CASSLGGGLPGLEAFF
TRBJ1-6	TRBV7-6	CASSLAPFNSPLHF
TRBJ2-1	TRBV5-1	CASSLGTGEQFF
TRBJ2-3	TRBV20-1	CSARDPPPTDTQYF
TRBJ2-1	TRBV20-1	CSASPGGSYNEQFF
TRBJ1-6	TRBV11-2	CASTLSRDRALSSSYNSPLHF
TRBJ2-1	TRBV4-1	CASSQAPGDGYYNEQFF
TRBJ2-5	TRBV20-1	CSARDERAQETQYF
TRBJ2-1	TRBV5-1	CASSLGPTSALVGYNEQFF
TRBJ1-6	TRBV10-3	CAINAGTPNSPLHF
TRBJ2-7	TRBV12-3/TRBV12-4	CASSPLRGSYEQYF
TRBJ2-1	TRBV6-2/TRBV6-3	CASRRSLGTYNEQFF
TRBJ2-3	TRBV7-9	CASSLDEAGDTDTQYF
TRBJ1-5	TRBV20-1	CSARARGRGSNQPQHF
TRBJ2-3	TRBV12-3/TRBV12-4	CASSLGHRTDTQYF
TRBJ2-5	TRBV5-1	CASSSTGQGTQETQYF
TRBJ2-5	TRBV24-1	CATSRGQPQETQYF
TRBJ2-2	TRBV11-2	CASSLFGSRGGPTGELFF
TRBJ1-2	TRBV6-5	CASSYGDRGHGYTF
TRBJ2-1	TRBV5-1	CASSTGPGAPRSSYNEQFF
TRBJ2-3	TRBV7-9	CASKAQGDPTDTQYF
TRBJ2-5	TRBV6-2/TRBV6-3	CASSYVGSEVETQYF
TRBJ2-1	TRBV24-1	CATSDRTGREVFDEQFF
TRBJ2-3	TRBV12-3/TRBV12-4	CASSSPYLAGFTDTQYF
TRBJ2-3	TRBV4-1	CASSRSGGMDTQYF
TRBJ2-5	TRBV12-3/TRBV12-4	CASSPSPIQETQYF
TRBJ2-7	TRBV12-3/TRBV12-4	CASALSGTGGFEQYF
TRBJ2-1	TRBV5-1	CASSWTELTGGHEQFF
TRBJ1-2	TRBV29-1	CSVPDSGYTF
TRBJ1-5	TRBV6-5	CASSYSRARGHQPQHF
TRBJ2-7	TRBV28	CASSLAWFERGGDEQYF
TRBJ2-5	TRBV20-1	CSAGLAKIETQYF
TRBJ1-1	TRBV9	CASSPYVGTEAFF
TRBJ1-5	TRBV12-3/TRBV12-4	CASSPWSSNQPQHF
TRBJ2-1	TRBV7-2	CASTRSAGGLVNEQFF
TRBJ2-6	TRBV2	CASSPRFGLSSSGANVLTF
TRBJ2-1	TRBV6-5	CASSSGGAASNEQFF
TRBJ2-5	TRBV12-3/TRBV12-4	CASGWDWGQETQYF
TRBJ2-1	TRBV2	CASSEARLQQIGQFF
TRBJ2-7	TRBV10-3	CAISGRRDRGYEQYF
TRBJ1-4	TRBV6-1	CASSEATGVGEKLFF
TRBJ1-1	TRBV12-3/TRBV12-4	CASTPGGANTEAFF